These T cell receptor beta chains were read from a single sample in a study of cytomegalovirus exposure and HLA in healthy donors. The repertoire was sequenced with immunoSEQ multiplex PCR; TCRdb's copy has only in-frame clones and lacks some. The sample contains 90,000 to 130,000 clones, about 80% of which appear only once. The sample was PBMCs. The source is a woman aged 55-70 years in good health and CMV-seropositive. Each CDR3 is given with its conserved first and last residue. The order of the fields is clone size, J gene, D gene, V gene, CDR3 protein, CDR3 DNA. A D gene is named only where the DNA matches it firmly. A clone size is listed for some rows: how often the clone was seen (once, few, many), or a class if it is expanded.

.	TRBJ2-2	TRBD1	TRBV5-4	CASSVGQGKTGELFF	TGTGCCAGCAGCGTCGGACAGGGAAAGACCGGGGAGCTGTTTTTT
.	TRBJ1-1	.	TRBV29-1	CSVDAPVGTEAFF	TGCAGCGTTGACGCCCCGGTTGGCACTGAAGCTTTCTTT
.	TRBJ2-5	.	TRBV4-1	CASSPSAGLSGWQETQYF	TGCGCCAGCAGCCCCTCCGCAGGACTCAGCGGGTGGCAAGAGACCCAGTACTTC
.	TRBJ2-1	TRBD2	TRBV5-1	CASSPAGANYNEQFF	TGCGCCAGCAGCCCAGCGGGAGCGAACTACAATGAGCAGTTCTTC
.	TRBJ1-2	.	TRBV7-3	CASSLPPRTADATNYGYTF	TGTGCCAGCAGCTTACCACCCCGGACAGCCGATGCCACTAACTATGGCTACACCTTC
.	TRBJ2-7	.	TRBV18	CASSPQGGFDEQYF	TGTGCCAGCTCACCGCAGGGGGGTTTCGACGAGCAGTACTTC
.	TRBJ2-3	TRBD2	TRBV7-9	CASSPKSSGSPPSTDTQYF	TGTGCCAGCAGCCCAAAAAGTAGCGGGAGCCCCCCCAGCACAGATACGCAGTATTTT
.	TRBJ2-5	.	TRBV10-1	CASSVGQIQETQYF	TGCGCCAGCAGTGTTGGACAGATCCAAGAGACCCAGTACTTC
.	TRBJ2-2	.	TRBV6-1	CASSALGGITGELFF	TGTGCCAGCAGTGCCCTCGGGGGTATCACCGGGGAGCTGTTTTTT
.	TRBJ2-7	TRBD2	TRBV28	CASSSPGLDYEQYF	TGTGCCAGCAGTTCCCCGGGACTAGACTACGAGCAGTACTTC
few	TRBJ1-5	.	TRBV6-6	CASSYAAGANQPQHF	TGTGCCAGCAGTTACGCCGCGGGGGCGAATCAGCCCCAGCATTTT
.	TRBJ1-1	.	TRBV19	CASSIRSGAYRNTEAFF	TGTGCCAGTAGTATCCGGTCAGGGGCTTATCGGAACACTGAAGCTTTCTTT
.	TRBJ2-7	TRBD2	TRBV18	CASSPGLGTEGEQYF	TGTGCCAGCTCACCGGGACTAGGTACCGAAGGGGAGCAGTACTTC
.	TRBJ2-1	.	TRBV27	CASSFAGDSYNEQFF	TGTGCCAGCAGTTTTGCAGGGGACTCCTACAATGAGCAGTTCTTC
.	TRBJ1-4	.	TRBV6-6	CASSFTGFGEKLFF	TGTGCCAGCAGTTTCACAGGGTTTGGTGAAAAACTGTTTTTT
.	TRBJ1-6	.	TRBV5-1	CASRGGGSSPLHF	TGCGCCAGCCGGGGGGGAGGTTCTTCACCCCTCCACTTT
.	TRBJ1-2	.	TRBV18	CASSPTQGLHVTNYGYTF	TGTGCCAGCTCACCCACGCAGGGGCTACACGTTACTAACTATGGCTACACCTTC
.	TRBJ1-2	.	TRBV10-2	CAIFHGGYTF	TGCGCCATTTTCCACGGGGGCTACACCTTC
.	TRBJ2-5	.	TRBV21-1	CASTITRGASGLGETQYF	TGTGCCAGCACCATAACTAGGGGGGCTAGCGGGCTCGGAGAGACCCAGTACTTC
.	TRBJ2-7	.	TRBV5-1	CASSLQPLGGNYEQYF	TGCGCCAGCAGCCTCCAGCCGCTTGGCGGGAACTACGAGCAGTACTTC
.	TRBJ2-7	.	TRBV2	CASLPDRYEQYF	TGTGCCAGCCTGCCGGACAGATACGAGCAGTACTTC
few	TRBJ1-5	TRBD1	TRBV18	CASSPGTGDQPQHF	TGTGCCAGCTCACCGGGGACAGGGGATCAGCCCCAGCATTTT
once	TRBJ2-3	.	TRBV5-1	CASSPGAPMGTDTQYF	TGCGCCAGCAGCCCTGGGGCCCCCATGGGCACAGATACGCAGTATTTT
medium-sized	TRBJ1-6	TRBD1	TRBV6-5	CASSLGTGDSSPLHF	TGTGCCAGCAGTCTAGGGACAGGGGACTCTTCACCCCTCCACTTT
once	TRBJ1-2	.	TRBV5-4	CASSLGLGANYGYTF	TGTGCCAGCAGCTTGGGGCTGGGGGCCAACTATGGCTACACCTTC
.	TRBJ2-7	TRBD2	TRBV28	CASSFGLAGASRELYEQYF	TGTGCCAGCAGTTTTGGACTAGCGGGAGCTAGCCGAGAACTCTACGAGCAGTACTTC
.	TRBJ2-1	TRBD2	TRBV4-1	CASSHIPGLAGGIDNEQFF	TGCGCCAGCAGCCATATCCCCGGACTAGCGGGAGGGATAGACAATGAGCAGTTCTTC
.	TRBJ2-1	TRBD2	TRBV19	CASSIDSGGSTYNEQFF	TGTGCCAGTAGTATAGATTCGGGAGGGAGTACCTACAATGAGCAGTTCTTC
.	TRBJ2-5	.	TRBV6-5	CASSYRTAQETQYF	TGTGCCAGCAGTTACAGAACAGCTCAAGAGACCCAGTACTTC
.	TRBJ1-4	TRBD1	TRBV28	CASSRGQGGGEKLFF	TGTGCCAGCAGTAGGGGACAGGGAGGCGGGGAAAAACTGTTTTTT
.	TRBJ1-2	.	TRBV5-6	CASSLVTDGYYGYTF	TGTGCCAGCAGCTTGGTGACAGATGGGTACTATGGCTACACCTTC
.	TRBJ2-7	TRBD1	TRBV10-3	CAITPGQATYEQYF	TGTGCCATCACCCCGGGACAGGCGACCTACGAGCAGTACTTC
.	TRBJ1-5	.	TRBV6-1	CASSLAGVSNQPQHF	TGTGCCAGCAGCCTCGCGGGGGTCAGCAATCAGCCCCAGCATTTT
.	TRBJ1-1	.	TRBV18	CASSPRSGDEGEAFF	TGTGCCAGCTCACCACGGTCCGGGGATGAGGGTGAAGCTTTCTTT
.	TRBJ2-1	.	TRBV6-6	CASRYFSGEQFF	TGTGCCAGCAGATACTTCTCGGGTGAGCAGTTCTTC
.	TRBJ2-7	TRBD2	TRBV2	CASRGEGLNEQYF	TGTGCCAGCAGGGGGGAGGGCCTCAACGAGCAGTACTTC
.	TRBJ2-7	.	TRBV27	CASTDWGRTYEQYF	TGTGCCAGCACCGACTGGGGGAGGACCTACGAGCAGTACTTC
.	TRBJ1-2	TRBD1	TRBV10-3	CAIRTGVRDYGYTF	TGTGCCATCAGAACAGGGGTTCGCGACTATGGCTACACCTTC
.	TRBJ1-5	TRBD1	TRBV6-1	CASRGFDRDNQPQHF	TGTGCCAGCAGGGGCTTTGACAGGGATAATCAGCCCCAGCATTTT
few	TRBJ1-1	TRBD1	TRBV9	CASSVGDRGPGDTEAFF	TGTGCCAGCAGCGTAGGGGACAGGGGGCCGGGGGACACTGAAGCTTTCTTT
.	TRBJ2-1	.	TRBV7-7	CASSQDTEQFF	TGTGCTAGCAGCCAAGACACCGAGCAGTTCTTC
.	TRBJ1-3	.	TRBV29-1	CSVDGNSGNTIYF	TGCAGCGTTGACGGGAATTCTGGAAACACCATATATTTT
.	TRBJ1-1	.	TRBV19	CASSSGGARPLAEAFF	TGTGCCAGTAGTAGCGGGGGGGCCCGACCGTTGGCTGAAGCTTTCTTT
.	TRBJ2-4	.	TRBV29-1	CSVRPDSTKNIQYF	TGCAGCGTCCGACCTGACAGCACCAAAAACATTCAGTACTTC
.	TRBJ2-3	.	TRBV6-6	CAGGASGTDTQYF	TGTGCCGGGGGGGCTAGCGGCACAGATACGCAGTATTTT
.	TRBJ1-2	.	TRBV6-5	CASTPSVGRGHGYTF	TGTGCCAGCACCCCCTCAGTAGGCAGAGGGCATGGCTACACCTTC
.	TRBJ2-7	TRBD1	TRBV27	CASSLSGQGKKKYF	TGTGCCAGCAGTTTATCGGGACAGGGGAAAAAGAAGTACTTC
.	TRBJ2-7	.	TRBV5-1	CASSRGSYEQYF	TGCGCCAGCAGCAGGGGATCCTACGAGCAGTACTTC
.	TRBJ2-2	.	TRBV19	CASAGGNTGELFF	TGTGCCAGTGCCGGGGGTAACACCGGGGAGCTGTTTTTT
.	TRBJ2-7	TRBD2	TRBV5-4	CASQVETSGRVPDYEQYF	TGTGCCAGTCAGGTTGAGACTAGCGGGAGAGTACCCGACTACGAGCAGTACTTC
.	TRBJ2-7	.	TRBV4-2	CASSQDHSLSYEQYF	TGTGCCAGCAGCCAAGATCACAGCCTCTCCTACGAGCAGTACTTC
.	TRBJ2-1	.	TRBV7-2	CASSLLGGYNEQFF	TGTGCCAGCAGCCTTTTAGGGGGCTACAATGAGCAGTTCTTC
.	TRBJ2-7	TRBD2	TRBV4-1	CASSQASGTSGNSYEQYF	TGCGCCAGCAGCCAAGCCTCCGGGACTAGCGGGAACTCCTACGAGCAGTACTTC
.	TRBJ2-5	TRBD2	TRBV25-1	CASSGREFWETQYF	TGTGCCAGCAGTGGGCGGGAGTTTTGGGAGACCCAGTACTTC
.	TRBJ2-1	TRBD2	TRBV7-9	CASSSGLAELPRYNEQFF	TGTGCCAGCAGCTCCGGACTAGCGGAACTCCCCCGGTACAATGAGCAGTTCTTC
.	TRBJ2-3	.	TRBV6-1	CASTSGQGTDTQYF	TGTGCCAGCACCTCAGGGCAGGGGACAGATACGCAGTATTTT